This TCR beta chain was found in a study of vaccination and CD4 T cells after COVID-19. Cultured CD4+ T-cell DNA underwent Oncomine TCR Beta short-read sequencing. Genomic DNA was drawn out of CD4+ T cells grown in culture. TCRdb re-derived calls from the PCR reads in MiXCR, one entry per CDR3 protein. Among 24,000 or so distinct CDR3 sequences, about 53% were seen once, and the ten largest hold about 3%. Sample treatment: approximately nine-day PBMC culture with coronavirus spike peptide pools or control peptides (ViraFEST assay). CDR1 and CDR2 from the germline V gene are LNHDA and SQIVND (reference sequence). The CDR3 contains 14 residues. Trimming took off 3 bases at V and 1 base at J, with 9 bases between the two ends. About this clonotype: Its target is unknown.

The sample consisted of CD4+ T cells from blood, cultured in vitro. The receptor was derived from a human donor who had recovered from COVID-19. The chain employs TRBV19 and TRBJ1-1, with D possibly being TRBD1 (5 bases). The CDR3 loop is CASSIRGPNTEAFF. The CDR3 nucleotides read TGTGCCAGTAGTATTCGGGGACCGAACACTGAAGCTTTCTTT.